This T cell receptor (beta chain) was documented in a study of CD8 T cells in Susac syndrome. When the RNA was reverse transcribed, random hexamers were used with an input of about 0.45 to 1 ug. TCRdb reprocessed the immunoSEQ multiplex PCR reads with MiXCR, giving one entry per CDR3 protein. The sample records about 150,000 distinct CDR3 sequences, roughly 95% being singletons. Notes on the study in general: The TCR sequencing and HLA analysis in the study involved a relatively small number of individuals, as the study acknowledged.

V was clipped by 3 bases and J by 11 bases, with 11 bases between them. Germline V lookup: CDR1 DFQATT, CDR2 SNEGSKA (reference sequence). This CDR3 has 11 amino acids. A note on this clonotype: Its antigen remains unknown.

The receptor was isolated from a human donor with Susac syndrome. What was sequenced was CD4+ T cells from PBMCs. The V gene is TRBV20-1, the J gene TRBJ2-1; D is unclear. CDR3 sequence (DNA): TGCAGTGCTAGCTCTCCAGCCCAGCAGTTCTTC. As protein: CSASSPAQQFF.